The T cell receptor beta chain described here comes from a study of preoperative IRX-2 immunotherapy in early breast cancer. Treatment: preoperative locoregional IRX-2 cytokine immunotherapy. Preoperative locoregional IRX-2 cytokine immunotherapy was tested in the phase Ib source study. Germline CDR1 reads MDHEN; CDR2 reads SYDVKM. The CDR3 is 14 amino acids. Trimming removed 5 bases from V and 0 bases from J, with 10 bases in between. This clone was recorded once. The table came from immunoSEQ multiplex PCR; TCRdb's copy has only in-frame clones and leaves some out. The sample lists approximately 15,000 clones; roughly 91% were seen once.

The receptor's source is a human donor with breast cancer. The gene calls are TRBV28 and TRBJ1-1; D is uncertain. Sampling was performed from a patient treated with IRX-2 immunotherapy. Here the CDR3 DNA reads TGTGCCAGCAGTCAACTTCAGATGAACACTGAAGCTTTCTTT. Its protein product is CASSQLQMNTEAFF.